The following is a T cell receptor beta chain sequence with its context. The data were obtained in a study of blood T cell repertoires in COVID-19. Participant ages covered about 18 to 95 years across some 25 US areas. Either two negative PCRs, clearance, or symptom resolution qualified Cohort 3 donors as recovered. Clones were sequenced by immunoSEQ multiplex PCR, and TCRdb holds only the in-frame ones, with some missing. The table has under 200,000 clones, more than 75% seen once. Losses at the gene ends were 6 bases for V and 8 bases for J; bases not matched to a gene: 16. CDR3 size: 17 residues. Germline CDR1 MNHEY, CDR2 SMNVEV (reference sequence).

Sequencing used PBMCs or T cells enriched from blood (not recorded which). The V gene is TRBV27, the J gene TRBJ1-5; 10 nucleotides align to TRBD1. This receptor was taken from a woman in her 50s who had recovered from COVID-19. CDR3 protein: CASSGIYDRGRREPQHF. For the CDR3, the DNA is TGTGCCAGCAGCGGCATATATGACAGGGGGCGCAGAGAGCCCCAGCATTTT.